The rows below give T cell receptor beta chains drawn from one sample of a study of blood T cell repertoires in COVID-19. The table came from immunoSEQ multiplex PCR; TCRdb's copy has only in-frame clones and leaves some out. This table has roughly 220,000 clones, around 83% appearing once. The sample consisted of peripheral blood. The origin of the receptors is an elderly woman with COVID-19, enrolled during active disease. The CDR3 runs from the conserved cysteine through the conserved F or W. A D gene is named only where the DNA matches it firmly. The size of a clone is reported for some rows only, either as once, few or many, or as a class for expanded clones.

-	-	16	TRBV6-5	TRBJ1-1	CASSFRGASVSTEAFF	TGTGCCAGCAGTTTCCGGGGAGCCTCGGTAAGCACTGAAGCTTTCTTT
once	TRBD1	15	TRBV5-1	TRBJ1-4	CASSLGGQGKEKLFF	TGCGCCAGCAGCTTGGGGGGACAGGGTAAAGAAAAACTGTTTTTT
-	TRBD2	15	TRBV6-5	TRBJ2-1	CASSLGTSGYNEQFF	TGTGCCAGCAGCCTAGGGACTAGCGGGTACAATGAGCAGTTCTTC
-	TRBD1	14	TRBV18	TRBJ1-2	CASSLTGVDYGYTF	TGTGCCAGCTCACTTACAGGGGTCGACTATGGCTACACCTTC
-	TRBD1	14	TRBV25-1	TRBJ1-1	CASEIGGAYTEAFF	TGTGCCAGCGAGATAGGGGGCGCGTATACTGAAGCTTTCTTT
many	-	15	TRBV7-9	TRBJ1-1	CASSSYEQGNTEAFF	TGTGCCAGCAGCTCGTACGAACAGGGTAACACTGAAGCTTTCTTT
-	-	13	TRBV5-1	TRBJ2-5	CASKAGSLETQYF	TGCGCCAGCAAGGCGGGGAGTTTGGAGACCCAGTACTTC
-	-	12	TRBV4-2	TRBJ2-2	CASSLLAGELFF	TGTGCCAGCAGCCTCCTTGCCGGGGAGCTGTTTTTT
-	-	12	TRBV5-5	TRBJ1-5	CASSLAGGPQHF	TGTGCCAGCAGCTTGGCGGGGGGACCCCAGCATTTT
-	TRBD2	15	TRBV19	TRBJ2-3	CASSPRGGAMDTQYF	TGTGCCAGTAGTCCCCGGGGGGGGGCTATGGATACGCAGTATTTT
-	TRBD2	16	TRBV15	TRBJ2-1	CATSAELAGARGEQFF	TGTGCCACCAGCGCGGAACTAGCGGGGGCTCGGGGTGAGCAGTTCTTC
-	-	15	TRBV19	TRBJ2-1	CASSPQGQLNNEQFF	TGTGCCAGCTCCCCCCAGGGGCAACTAAACAATGAGCAGTTCTTC
-	-	16	TRBV4-2	TRBJ1-5	CASSQAGGASNQPQHF	TGTGCCAGCAGCCAAGCGGGGGGGGCGAGCAATCAGCCCCAGCATTTT
-	-	13	TRBV6-2/TRBV6-3	TRBJ1-5	CASSRLGNQPQHF	TGTGCCAGCAGTCGTTTAGGCAATCAGCCCCAGCATTTT
-	-	12	TRBV30	TRBJ2-3	CAWSVVRDTQYF	TGTGCCTGGAGTGTGGTACGGGATACGCAGTATTTT
-	-	12	TRBV27	TRBJ1-1	CASTSPAGWAFF	TGTGCCAGCACTTCCCCGGCGGGATGGGCTTTCTTT
few	TRBD2	12	TRBV5-1	TRBJ2-3	CASGTSGATQYF	TGCGCCAGTGGGACTAGCGGGGCTACGCAGTATTTT
-	TRBD1	14	TRBV6-6	TRBJ1-2	CASRRQGEGIGYTF	TGTGCCAGCAGAAGACAGGGGGAAGGGATCGGCTACACCTTC
-	TRBD1	14	TRBV7-3	TRBJ2-7	CASSPPGTGSEQYF	TGTGCCAGCAGCCCCCCCGGGACAGGGTCCGAGCAGTACTTC
-	TRBD1	17	TRBV4-1	TRBJ1-6	CASSFWDSLISNSPLHF	TGCGCCAGCAGCTTTTGGGACAGCCTCATTAGCAATTCACCCCTCCACTTT